These T cell receptor beta chains were read from a single sample in a study of OX40 agonist ivuxolimab in advanced cancers. Assay used: immunoSEQ multiplex PCR; TCRdb lists only in-frame clones, some missing. The sample holds about 10,000 clones, around 78% seen once. Sequences were derived from CD4+ or CD8+ T cells sorted from blood, sampled in a trial of the OX40 agonist ivuxolimab. The receptors stem from an adult with an advanced solid tumor such as melanoma, head and neck, liver or kidney cancer. Each CDR3 is given with its conserved first and last residue.

>15|TRBJ2-1|TRBV6-1
CASSLSGGNYNEQFF
>15|TRBJ2-3|TRBV7-2
CASSNERGPTDTQYF
>19|TRBJ2-2|TRBV2
CASRPLGGSDRSGTGELFF
>15|TRBJ2-1|TRBV7-2
CASSWTSGDYNEQFF
>12|TRBJ2-2|TRBV2
CASKGNTGELFF
>12|TRBJ1-1|TRBV27
CASRNGGAEAFF
>14|TRBJ1-2|TRBV6-5
CASSYEGGSYGYTF
>15|TRBJ1-5|TRBV28
CASSFLTGQNQPQHF
>17|TRBJ2-1|TRBV7-1
CASSFGLAVSSYNEQFF
>17|TRBJ2-3|TRBV5-4
CASSPRAGTGGEDTQYF
>15|TRBJ2-6|TRBV7-3
CASSQASAGANVLTF
>15|TRBJ2-7|TRBV27
CASILSGAGSYEQYF
>15|TRBJ2-7|TRBV5-4
CASSSAGTGDYEQYF